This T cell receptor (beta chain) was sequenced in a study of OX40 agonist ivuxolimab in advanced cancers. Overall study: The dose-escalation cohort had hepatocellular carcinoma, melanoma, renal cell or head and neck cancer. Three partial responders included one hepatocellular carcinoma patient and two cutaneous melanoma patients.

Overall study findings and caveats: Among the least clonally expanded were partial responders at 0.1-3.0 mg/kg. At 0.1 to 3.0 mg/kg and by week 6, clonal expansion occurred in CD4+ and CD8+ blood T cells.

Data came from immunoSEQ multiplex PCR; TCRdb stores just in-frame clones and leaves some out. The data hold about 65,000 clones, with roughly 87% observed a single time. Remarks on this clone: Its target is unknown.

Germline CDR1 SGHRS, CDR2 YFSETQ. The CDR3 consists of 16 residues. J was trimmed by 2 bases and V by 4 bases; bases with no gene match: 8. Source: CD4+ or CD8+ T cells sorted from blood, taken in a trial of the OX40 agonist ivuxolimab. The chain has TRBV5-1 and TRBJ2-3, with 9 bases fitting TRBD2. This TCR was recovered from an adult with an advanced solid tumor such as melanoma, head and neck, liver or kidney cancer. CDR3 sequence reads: CASSPGAGGFTDTQYF. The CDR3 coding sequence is TGCGCCAGCAGCCCAGGAGCGGGGGGATTCACAGATACGCAGTATTTT.